The sequence of this T cell receptor beta chain was determined in a study of shared clonotypes between healthy human individuals. Study at large: Each donor's CD4 naive and CD4 memory cells filled three plates apiece, CD8 naive two, and CD8 memory one.

Using immunoSEQ multiplex PCR, the repertoire was profiled, and TCRdb retains in-frame clones only, with some absent. The sample carries under 2,500,000 clones, more than 90% recorded once. Comment on this clone: Its ends do not fully match the called genes, so a read error is possible.

The TCR originated in a man between 18 and 35 years old in good health. Material: naive CD4+ T cells sorted from blood. Subset in this sample: CD45RA+ positively selected.

The CDR3 region is CASSVTGTSSIQTQYF. CDR3 bases: TGTGCTAGCAGCGTAACCGGGACTAGCTCGATTCAGACCCAGTACTTC. The rearrangement joins TRBV7-7 to TRBJ2-5; 9 nucleotides agree with TRBD2. This CDR3 has 16 amino acids. CDR1 and CDR2 (germline): SSHAT, FNYEAQ (reference sequence).